The present entry profiles one TCR beta chain with its context. This clonotype was seen once. Which antigen it targets is not known. The record has no base qualities; no much larger clone is one base away. The sample belongs to a study of blood T cells in healthy people across ages (dated by TCRdb to between 2015 and 2016). Concerning the study at large: Template switching captured roughly one uniquely barcoded TCR beta cDNA molecule per two T cells in model experiments. Donors of different ages were randomly distributed across sequencing lanes to avoid experimental bias. Two additional independent replicas of 1 million unique cDNA reads from the same blood draw were analyzed for two donors (one aged 18 to 30 and one aged 80 or older). The donors were divided into four age groups: young (average roughly 15 years), middle-aged (about 39), aged (around 67) and long-lived (approximately 74). Using deep sequencing normalized with unique cDNA molecular identifiers, the study measured how TCR beta repertoire diversity changes with age.

The 39 donors, aged roughly 6 to 95 years, were systemically healthy Caucasian individuals from Russia. Ten milliliters of peripheral blood were drawn from each donor into EDTA-treated Vacutainer tubes. Ficoll-Paque density-gradient centrifugation was used to isolate PBMCs, with at least 6 million obtained per sample. Total RNA, at least 5.5 micrograms per sample, was extracted from PBMCs with Trizol reagent. For every donor, an aliquot of PBMCs went through flow cytometry to measure the percentages of naive CD45RAhigh/CD27high T cells. Library method: 5' RACE. Instrument used: Illumina HiSeq 2500. A second PCR of roughly 7 to 12 cycles was run with a J-beta primer mix and a sample-barcoded 5' primer. A template-switch 5' adaptor carrying 12 random nucleotides introduced a unique molecular identifier onto each TCR beta cDNA molecule. At least 2.5 million CDR3-containing paired-end reads were obtained from each sample. All of the RNA was converted into first-strand cDNA using the Mint cDNA synthesis kit, with a TRBC-specific oligonucleotide serving as the primer. After uracil-DNA glycosylase treatment, a first 18-cycle PCR used universal primers M1SS and BC2_uni_R on all cDNA. The published analysis was carried out like this. For normalization, 1 million high-quality reads, each with a distinct molecular identifier, were randomly selected from each sample. Instead of being binned into consensus sequences, reads that shared molecular identifiers were thrown out. MiTCR, with a Q25 quality threshold and the strictest error-elimination algorithm, was used for CDR3 identification, clonotype clustering and error correction. A nonparametric unseen species model with Euler transformation was used to estimate lower-bound total TCR beta diversity. Using fastp at Q25 and MiXCR, TCRdb reprocessed the public reads and kept productive beta chains. When rows share a CDR3 protein, they turn into one entry using the most common DNA and genes. TCRdb, rather than the study authors, made the V and J calls. In this sample the table shows 1.5 million to 2 million distinct CDR3 sequences, less than 50% of which occur a single time. In total, the top ten clones hold more than 2% of the sample.

General findings and caveats noted by the study authors: Compared with the aged group, the long-lived group had more naive CD4+ T cells, fewer expanded clones and increased TCR diversity, suggesting age selection. Because donor CMV infection status was unknown, age-related changes in expanded clonotypes were potentially confounded. Estimates of total diversity based on one million sequenced T cells were considered lower bounds and underestimates. There was a strong correlation between observed TCR beta diversity and the percentage of naive T cells measured by flow cytometry. Conclusive comparison of naive and antigen-experienced compartments was prevented by the profiling of bulk unsorted PBMCs. As age increased, observed TCR beta diversity per million T cells dropped in a roughly linear way, and a significant reduction was already evident by age roughly 40.

V trim: 1 base; J trim: 3 bases; unmatched bases: 4. From the cysteine up to the phenylalanine, the CDR3 has a length of 16 residues. Kept here is only the CDR3 DNA, which spans 48 bases and is read in frame from base 1. Taken from the germline V gene (reference sequence), the CDR1 and CDR2 loops are DFQATT and SNEGSKA. Sequencing used blood. This receptor was obtained from a woman aged 40 to 55 in good health. The sequence joins TRBV20-1 to TRBJ2-3, with 13 junctional bases fitting TRBD2. The CDR3 has the sequence CSARVTSGGVTDTQYF. The bases read TGCAGTGCTAGAGTTACTAGCGGGGGGGTAACAGATACGCAGTATTTT.